A single sample gave rise to the 24 T cell receptor beta chains below, sequenced in a study of T cell repertoires in cytomegalovirus infection. TCRdb fed the reads into MiXCR, producing one record per CDR3 protein. The profile covers roughly 760,000 distinct CDR3 sequences, with roughly 36% appearing a single time and around 2.6% taken by the ten largest. Sequenced input: PBMCs. Receptor source: a human donor in good health (CMV status not recorded). Some clones in this sample may be carry-over from other donors' samples.

V and J are TRBV6-9 and TRBJ1-2, with 7 bases aligning to TRBD1. J lost 4 bases, V lost 4 bases, and 9 bases had no gene match. CDR3 length equals 15 residues. Germline V gene lookup returns CDR1 MNHGY and CDR2 SVAAGI. In DNA form, the CDR3 reads TGTGCCAGCAGTTCACCAGGGGGGGAGGGCTATGGCTACACCTTC. It is translated as CASSSPGGEGYGYTF.

The chain joins TRBV10-3 to TRBJ1-4; the match to TRBD1 covers 7 bases. The CDR3 is 14 residues long. Germline values: CDR1 ENHRY, CDR2 SYGVKD. Trimming took 7 bases from V and 4 from J; bases not matched to a gene: 6. The CDR3 spells CAIKRQGLNEKLFF. The CDR3 nucleotides are TGTGCCATCAAGAGACAGGGCCTTAATGAAAAACTGTTTTTT.

Notes on this clonotype: This may stem from a read error, because a much larger clone lies one nucleotide away. This chain joins TRBV7-2 and TRBJ2-7; weak D call: TRBD1 (5 bases). This CDR3 has 13 residues. Germline lookup yields CDR1 SGHTA and CDR2 FQGNSA. CDR3 coding DNA: TGTGCCAGCAGTAAGGACAACTCCTACGGGCAGTACTTC. Translated: CASSKDNSYGQYF.

This clonotype showed up just a few times. The CDR3: CAIRSREIERGELFF. The CDR3 region has the DNA TGTGCCATCAGGTCAAGGGAAATCGAACGCGGGGAGCTGTTTTTT. This chain joins TRBV10-3 and TRBJ2-2; D is unclear. The CDR3 runs 15 residues. Trimming pared 6 bases from V and 7 bases from J, leaving 18 bases between. Germline-derived CDR1 and CDR2 are ENHRY and SYGVKD.

This clonotype was detected a few times. The V and J genes are TRBV11-3 and TRBJ1-2; TRBD1 is a possible D gene (5 bases). The CDR3 sequence is 12 residues long. The V and J ends lost 4 bases and 8 bases respectively, with 11 bases between them. In germline, CDR1 is SGHNT, CDR2 YENEEA. The CDR3 region is CASSSGGTGYTF. In DNA, the CDR3 is TGTGCCAGCAGCTCGGGGGGTACAGGCTACACCTTC.

Of note for this clonotype: One end of the junction varies from germline; a read error may be responsible. The chain uses TRBV7-9 and TRBJ2-7; D is possibly TRBD2 (5 bases). The CDR3 sequence is 8 residues long. Germline V gene data show CDR1 as SEHNR and CDR2 as FQNEAQ (reference sequence). CDR3 protein: CASPEEAF. CDR3 nucleotides: TGTGCCAGCCCGGAGGAAGCTTTC.

This clonotype was seen a handful of times. The germline gene is not matched at one end of the junction; a read error may be the cause. The genes are TRBV7-7 and TRBJ2-2; possibly TRBD2 for D (6 bases). The CDR3 sequence is 16 residues long. Germline V gene lookup returns CDR1 SSHAT and CDR2 FNYEAQ (reference sequence). In nucleotides, the CDR3 is TGTGCTAGCAGTTCCCAACTTAGCGGAGGCGAAGGGGAGCTGTTTTTT. Amino acids: CASSSQLSGGEGELFF.

In its sample, this clonotype was seen many times. The chain employs TRBV7-2 and TRBJ2-6; 7 positions match TRBD1. J lost 0 bases, V lost 6 bases, and 8 bases had no gene match. This CDR3 has 17 amino acids. The V gene's germline CDR1 is SGHTA and CDR2 FQGNSA. CDR3 sequence: CASSPRGTSSGANVLTF. CDR3 nucleotides: TGTGCCAGCAGTCCCAGGGGGACAAGCTCTGGGGCCAACGTCCTGACTTTC.

Points on this clonotype: This may stem from a read error, because a much larger clone lies one nucleotide away. The V call is TRBV12-3 or TRBV12-4, the J call TRBJ1-2; D ambiguous. This CDR3 has 8 residues. Trimming took 6 bases from V and 12 from J, leaving 5 bases between them. CDR3 nucleotides: TGTGCCAGCAGCCCCAACACCTTC. Its protein product is CASSPNTF.

In this sample, this clonotype turned up a few times. This rearrangement joins TRBV7-9 to TRBJ1-2; weak D call: TRBD1 (5 bases). This CDR3 region has 13 residues. Germline V gene lookup returns CDR1 SEHNR and CDR2 FQNEAQ (reference sequence). V was cut by 5 bases and J by 0 bases, with 7 bases left in between. CDR3 in DNA: TGTGCCAGCAGCCAGGACACTAACTATGGCTACACCTTC. It codes for CASSQDTNYGYTF. The full variable domain, in which reference TRBV7-9 and TRBJ1-2 provide the parts outside the CDR3, is DTGVSQNPRHKITKRGQNVTFRCDPISEHNRLYWYRQTLGQGPEFLTYFQNEAQLEKSRLLSDRFSAERPKGSFSTLEIQRTEQGDSAMYLCASSQDTNYGYTFGSGTRLTVV.

A note on this clonotype: This could be a read error, since a much larger clone is one nucleotide away. V is TRBV6-1 and J is TRBJ1-5; the D gene is possibly TRBD1 (6 bases). Germline V gives CDR1 MNHNS, CDR2 SASEGT. The CDR3 extends over 16 amino acids. CDR3 sequence: CAISEASGHQVQPQHF. The DNA of the CDR3 is TGTGCCATCAGTGAAGCCTCGGGACACCAAGTCCAGCCCCAGCATTTT.

This clonotype has a handful of counts. The chain employs TRBV20-1 and TRBJ1-5; a possible D gene is TRBD1 (5 bases). Germline CDR1 DFQATT, CDR2 SNEGSKA (reference sequence). Trimming stripped 0 bases from V and 1 base from J, with 13 bases between. This CDR3 has 16 residues. CDR3 DNA: TGCAGTGCTAGAGATTTTTCGGGGGTAAGCAATCAGCCCCAGCATTTT. The encoded protein is CSARDFSGVSNQPQHF.

The chain carries TRBV4-2 and TRBJ2-7, with 9 bases aligning to TRBD2. V trimming: 0 bases; J trimming: 5 bases; junction bases outside the gene matches: 5. CDR3 length: 15 amino acids. From germline, CDR1 is LGHNA and CDR2 YNFKEQ. CDR3 DNA: TGTGCCAGCAGCCAAGACGTGGCTAGCGGGGACGAGCAGTACTTC. This gives the protein CASSQDVASGDEQYF.

This clonotype was detected only a few times. V is TRBV6-1 and J is TRBJ2-3, with 8 bases lining up with TRBD2. This CDR3 comprises 14 residues. The ends lost 11 bases at V and 4 bases at J; junction bases unmatched: 11. The V gene's germline CDR1 is MNHNS and CDR2 SASEGT. CDR3 loop: CAGSDAGGPDTQYF. The DNA of the CDR3 is TGTGCCGGAAGCGACGCGGGAGGACCAGATACGCAGTATTTT.

This clonotype was detected a few times. CDR3 residues: CASSLARGQETQYF. Here the CDR3 DNA reads TGTGCCAGCAGCTTAGCTAGGGGACAAGAGACCCAGTACTTC. The chain has TRBV7-9 and TRBJ2-5; TRBD1 is a possible D gene (5 bases). This CDR3 spans 14 amino acids. V lost 0 bases and J lost 2, with 7 bases in between. CDR1 is SEHNR, CDR2 FQNEAQ, per germline (reference sequence).

In this sample, this clonotype turned up many times. The DNA of the CDR3 is TGTGCCAGCAGCACCTCGGACAGGTTCGGGGCCAACGTCCTGACTTTC. It encodes CASSTSDRFGANVLTF. The genes are TRBV7-9 and TRBJ2-6; 7 positions match TRBD1. The V gene end was trimmed by 5 bases and the J gene end by 4 bases; junction bases not matched to a gene: 8. The length of the CDR3 is 16 residues. In germline, CDR1 is SEHNR, CDR2 FQNEAQ (reference sequence).

The rearrangement joins TRBV20-1 to TRBJ2-5; maybe TRBD2 (7 bases). The CDR3 loop spans 13 amino acids. Looked up from germline, CDR1 is DFQATT and CDR2 is SNEGSKA (reference sequence). V lost 1 base and J 3 bases, leaving 9 bases between the germline ends. The CDR3 is CSARVGGEETQYF. Here the CDR3 DNA reads TGCAGTGCTAGAGTAGGGGGGGAAGAGACCCAGTACTTC.

About this clonotype itself: This may be a read error, as it is one base from a much larger clone. The chain is built from TRBV7-8 and TRBJ1-6, with TRBD1 identical over 8 bases. From germline, CDR1 is SGHVS and CDR2 FQNEAQ. The length of the CDR3 is 18 residues. CDR3 nucleotide sequence: TGTGCCAGCAGCGACCGCCAGGGGACAGGTGGATATAATTCACTCCTCCACTTT. Its translation: CASSDRQGTGGYNSLLHF.

The CDR3 DNA is TGTGCCAGCAGCTTCACTGGGACTTTAGGCACCGGGGAGCTGTTTTTT. Amino acids: CASSFTGTLGTGELFF. The chain combines TRBV6-6 with TRBJ2-2; the D gene is possibly TRBD2 (6 bases). The CDR3 is 16 amino acids. V was cut by 6 bases and J by 4 bases, with 18 bases left in between. Germline CDR1 and CDR2: MNHNY and SVGAGI (reference sequence).

This clonotype occurred once. The V gene is TRBV6-1, the J gene TRBJ1-2; a possible D gene is TRBD1 (5 bases). Per germline, CDR1 MNHNS and CDR2 SASEGT. The CDR3 is 14 amino acids. The V end was cut by 6 bases, the J end by 1 base, with 12 bases between. The CDR3 DNA reads as TGTGCCAGCAGCGGGACGGGCTTTAACTATGGCTACACCTTC. Its protein is CASSGTGFNYGYTF.

The V gene is TRBV3-1, the J gene TRBJ2-7; 9 positions match TRBD2. J gave up 0 bases and V 2 bases, and 5 bases lay outside the gene matches. CDR3 length: 16 amino acids. Looked up from germline, CDR1 is LGHDT and CDR2 is YNNKEL (reference sequence). The CDR3 protein is CASSQYASGNSYEQYF. CDR3 in DNA: TGTGCCAGCAGCCAATATGCTAGCGGGAACTCCTACGAGCAGTACTTC.

This clonotype was counted many times. The CDR3 sequence: CASSQVPEETYEQYF. DNA of the CDR3: TGTGCCAGCAGCCAAGTTCCGGAAGAGACCTACGAGCAGTACTTC. The rearrangement joins TRBV4-2 to TRBJ2-7; D uncertain. Germline V lookup: CDR1 LGHNA, CDR2 YNFKEQ. V gave up 1 base and J gave up 2 bases, with 12 bases separating them. The CDR3 length is 15 residues.

The chain couples TRBV6-1 to TRBJ2-1; maybe TRBD1 (5 bases). The CDR3 spans 12 residues. Trimming pared 6 bases from V and 5 bases from J, leaving 8 bases between. CDR1 and CDR2 from the germline V gene are MNHNS and SASEGT. CDR3 residues: CASRQQDNEQFF. CDR3 in DNA: TGTGCCAGCAGACAACAGGACAATGAGCAGTTCTTC.

This chain joins TRBV7-3 and TRBJ2-3; 7 bases match TRBD1. Germline CDR1 and CDR2: SGHTA and FQGTGA. Germline trimming cut 4 bases from V and 6 bases from J; bases unmatched to any gene: 7. This CDR3 region has 14 residues. The CDR3 here is CASSSDRVSDTQYF. CDR3 sequence (DNA): TGTGCCAGCAGCTCCGACAGGGTCTCGGATACGCAGTATTTT.